Each of the 24 T cell receptor beta chains below was sequenced from the same sample in a study of T cells in Graves' hyperthyroidism and ophthalmopathy. From RNA transcripts, TCR beta CDR3 regions were amplified. First-round RT-PCR of the TCR CDR3 relied on the HTBI primer set. One entry per CDR3 protein, called by TCRdb with MiXCR from the multiplex PCR reads. The data contain about 210,000 distinct CDR3 sequences, 18% of them singletons. The material sequenced was blood. The receptors here all came from a man between 35 and 55 years old with Graves' hyperthyroidism.

This clonotype was counted only a few times. The chain joins TRBV6-1 to TRBJ1-2; perhaps TRBD1 as D (5 bases). The CDR3 spans 14 residues. V was trimmed by 6 bases and J by 4 bases, leaving 15 bases between them. Germline values: CDR1 MNHNS, CDR2 SASEGT. This chain's CDR3 is CASSPRRGRYGYTF. The CDR3 DNA reads as TGTGCCAGCAGCCCTAGGAGGGGACGCTATGGCTACACCTTC.

This clonotype was seen many times. The rearrangement links TRBV2 to TRBJ1-4, with TRBD1 matching 10 bases. The CDR3 is made up of 15 amino acids. CDR1 and CDR2 from the germline V gene are SNHLY and FYNNEI. V lost 7 bases, J lost 10 bases, and 12 bases stayed unmatched. The CDR3, as DNA: TGTGCCAGCACCATATCTGGGACAGGGGAGGGAAAACTGTTTTTT. It specifies CASTISGTGEGKLFF.

Only a few counts were recorded for this clonotype. The chain recombines TRBV19 with TRBJ1-2; possibly TRBD1 for D (6 bases). Germline V gene lookup returns CDR1 LNHDA and CDR2 SQIVND (reference sequence). The V and J ends lost 7 bases and 8 bases respectively, with 14 bases between them. The CDR3 covers 12 residues. This CDR3 is CASTAGVAGYTF. CDR3 bases: TGTGCCAGTACGGCAGGGGTAGCGGGCTACACCTTC.

The J gene is TRBJ2-2, the V gene TRBV15; D is uncertain. Trimming took 3 bases from V and 7 from J, leaving 9 bases between them. CDR1 LNHNV and CDR2 YYDKDF come from the germline V gene (reference sequence). CDR3 length equals 13 residues. CDR3 region: CATSSLRIGELFF. The DNA of the CDR3 is TGTGCCACCAGCAGTCTTAGGATCGGGGAGCTGTTTTTT.

This clonotype was counted at least ten times. V usage is TRBV28 and J usage is TRBJ1-2; D is perhaps TRBD1 (5 bases). V was shortened by 1 base and J by 4 bases, with 7 bases between the two germline ends. Germline V gives CDR1 MDHEN, CDR2 SYDVKM. The CDR3 runs to 13 residues. CDR3 in DNA: TGTGCCAGCAGTTTATCGGGGGTCTATGGCTACACCTTC. It codes for CASSLSGVYGYTF.

The V and J genes are TRBV7-9 and TRBJ2-7, with D tentatively TRBD2 (5 bases). V lost 5 bases and J 2 bases, leaving 10 bases between the germline ends. Germline-derived CDR1 and CDR2 are SEHNR and FQNEAQ (reference sequence). The CDR3 has 13 amino acids. The CDR3 reads CASSEEGTYEQYF. CDR3 nucleotide sequence: TGTGCCAGCAGCGAAGAGGGAACCTACGAGCAGTACTTC.

Ten or more counts support this clonotype. This chain connects TRBV4-3 to TRBJ1-6, with 7 positions matching TRBD1. Per the germline V gene, CDR1 is LGHNA and CDR2 is YSLEER. J gave up 7 bases and V 0 bases, and 6 bases lay outside the gene matches. This CDR3 has 16 residues. This chain's CDR3 is CASSQDPSTGNSPLHF. CDR3 DNA: TGCGCCAGCAGCCAAGATCCTTCGACAGGGAATTCACCCCTCCACTTT.

This chain joins TRBV9 and TRBJ2-3; 12 bases line up with TRBD2. The germline V gene has CDR1 SGDLS and CDR2 YYNGEE. This CDR3 contains 16 residues. V trimming: 4 bases; J trimming: 3 bases; junction bases outside the gene matches: 6. This CDR3 reads CASSRRLAGATDTQYF. CDR3 bases: TGTGCCAGCAGCAGGCGACTAGCGGGGGCAACAGATACGCAGTATTTT. The full variable domain, completed using reference TRBV9 and TRBJ2-3, is DSGVTQTPKHLITATGQRVTLRCSPRSGDLSVYWYQQSLDQGLQFLIQYYNGEERAKGNILERFSAQQFPDLHSELNLSSLELGDSALYFCASSRRLAGATDTQYFGPGTRLTVL.

This clonotype has a handful of counts. V is TRBV19 and J is TRBJ1-5; tentative D call: TRBD1 (5 bases). The CDR3 length is 13 residues. V lost 5 bases and J 9 bases, leaving 14 bases between the germline ends. CDR1 and CDR2 (germline): LNHDA, SQIVND (reference sequence). CDR3 region: CASSFQGEAPQHF. In DNA, the CDR3 is TGTGCCAGTAGTTTCCAGGGAGAAGCGCCCCAGCATTTT.

This clonotype was seen at least ten times. The rearrangement uses TRBV12-5 and TRBJ2-7, with no clear D. Germline lookup yields CDR1 LGHNT and CDR2 FRNRAP. The CDR3 length is 11 residues. The V gene lost 1 base and the J gene lost 7 bases, with 5 bases spanning the gap. CDR3 nucleotides: TGTGCTAGTGGTTTGGGGTTGGAGCAGTACTTC. Its protein is CASGLGLEQYF.

The table lists this clonotype with a few counts. The chain links TRBV11-2 to TRBJ1-3; D is possibly TRBD1 (6 bases). Germline V lookup: CDR1 SGHAT, CDR2 FQNNGV. Trimming pared 4 bases from V and 4 bases from J, leaving 17 bases between. The CDR3 length is 16 residues. The CDR3 sequence is CASSSSDSLKGNTIYF. CDR3 nucleotides: TGTGCCAGCAGCTCCTCGGACAGTCTTAAAGGAAACACCATATATTTT.

The J gene is TRBJ2-5, the V gene TRBV30; D gene unclear. This CDR3 comprises 11 residues. Germline V lookup: CDR1 GTSNPN, CDR2 SVGIG (reference sequence). Trimming removed 1 base at V and 5 bases at J, with 5 bases between. For the CDR3, the DNA is TGTGCCTGGAGTGATCTGGAGACCCAGTACTTC. It specifies CAWSDLETQYF.

This clonotype was detected many times. The chain couples TRBV6-2 or TRBV6-3 to TRBJ1-1; 7 bases line up with TRBD1. This CDR3 contains 14 residues. CDR1 and CDR2 (germline): MNHEY, SVGEGT. With V trimmed by 8 bases and J by 1 base, 7 bases remained unmatched. For the CDR3, the DNA is TGTGCCAGCCTCAGACAGGGACAGAACACTGAAGCTTTCTTT. Translated: CASLRQGQNTEAFF.

This clonotype has just a few counts. The chain uses TRBV20-1 and TRBJ1-2; perhaps TRBD1 as D (6 bases). The CDR3 extends over 14 amino acids. Germline V gene data show CDR1 as DFQATT and CDR2 as SNEGSKA (reference sequence). With 0 bases removed from V and 6 bases from J, the gap between germline ends came to 14 bases. CDR3 bases: TGCAGTGCTAGAGATGGGGGGGCCTCGGATGGCTACACCTTC. Encoded protein: CSARDGGASDGYTF.

A few counts support this clonotype. V is TRBV6-2 or TRBV6-3 and J is TRBJ1-5; TRBD1 matches at 10 bases. This CDR3 comprises 16 residues. Looked up from germline, CDR1 is MNHEY and CDR2 is SVGEGT. The J segment lost 7 bases and the V segment lost 0 bases, leaving 6 bases of the junction unmatched. CDR3 sequence: CASSYSGTGENQPQHF. The CDR3 DNA sequence: TGTGCCAGCAGTTACTCCGGGACAGGGGAGAACCAGCCCCAGCATTTT.

This clonotype occurred many times. This chain uses TRBV11-3 with TRBJ2-2, with 11 bases that match TRBD2. The J segment lost 7 bases and the V segment lost 5 bases, leaving 9 bases of the junction unmatched. Germline lookup yields CDR1 SGHNT and CDR2 YENEEA. The CDR3 spans 16 residues. The CDR3 DNA follows: TGTGCCAGCAGCCCCTTAGCGGGGGGGCCGATCGGGGAGCTGTTTTTT. Its protein is CASSPLAGGPIGELFF.

J is TRBJ2-2 and V is TRBV4-3, with 8 bases that match TRBD2. CDR3 size: 18 residues. The trim removed 1 base at V and 0 bases at J, leaving 7 bases unmatched. Germline V gene sequence: CDR1 LGHNA, CDR2 YSLEER. CDR3 nucleotide sequence: TGCGCCAGCAGCCAAGGTAAACCGGGACTAGCGAACACCGGGGAGCTGTTTTTT. This gives the protein CASSQGKPGLANTGELFF.

V is TRBV20-1 and J is TRBJ2-7; a possible D gene is TRBD1 (6 bases). V gave up 4 bases and J gave up 9 bases, with 13 bases separating them. Germline V lookup: CDR1 DFQATT, CDR2 SNEGSKA (reference sequence). The CDR3 is made up of 11 amino acids. The CDR3: CSAMGAGTQYF. The CDR3 coding sequence is TGCAGTGCTATGGGGGCAGGTACGCAGTACTTC.

CDR3 DNA: TGTGCCAGCAGTAACACAGCTCCCACAGATACGCAGTATTTT. It specifies CASSNTAPTDTQYF. V gene TRBV7-2 combines with J gene TRBJ2-3; D unresolved. The CDR3 loop spans 14 amino acids. From germline, CDR1 is SGHTA and CDR2 FQGNSA. V dropped 6 bases and J dropped 2 bases, with 12 bases sitting between them.

The V call is TRBV11-2, the J call TRBJ2-2; tentatively, D is TRBD2 (6 bases). V dropped 5 bases and J dropped 0 bases, with 16 bases sitting between them. CDR1 is SGHAT and CDR2 is FQNNGV in the germline V gene. The CDR3 is 17 amino acids. CDR3 sequence (DNA): TGTGCCAGCAGCCTCAGCCCCGGGAGCACGAACACCGGGGAGCTGTTTTTT. It yields the protein CASSLSPGSTNTGELFF.

Concerning this clonotype itself: The junction does not match germline at one end; this may be a read error. The CDR3 region is CASSSHTNTATQYF. The DNA of the CDR3 is TGTGCCAGCAGTTCACACACCAACACAGCTACGCAGTATTTT. This sequence joins TRBV27 and TRBJ2-3; D is undetermined. Germline loops: CDR1 MNHEY, CDR2 SMNVEV (reference sequence). The CDR3 is made up of 14 amino acids.

This clonotype was counted ten times or more. The gene calls are TRBV25-1 and TRBJ2-7, with 12 bases that match TRBD1. The germline gives CDR1 MGHDK, CDR2 SYGVNS. The CDR3 consists of 16 residues. Germline trimming cut 4 bases from V and 3 bases from J; bases unmatched to any gene: 7. This CDR3 is CASSVLGDRGLYEQYF. CDR3 nucleotides: TGTGCCAGCAGTGTTTTGGGGGACAGGGGGCTCTACGAGCAGTACTTC.

This clonotype has only a few counts. This rearrangement joins TRBV19 to TRBJ1-5; D is possibly TRBD1 (6 bases). Trimming took 7 bases from V and 3 from J, leaving 13 bases between them. The CDR3 is made up of 14 amino acids. Germline lookup yields CDR1 LNHDA and CDR2 SQIVND (reference sequence). The CDR3: CASNPGQHNQPQHF. CDR3 in DNA: TGTGCCAGTAACCCGGGACAACACAATCAGCCCCAGCATTTT.

The sample holds a few counts of this clonotype. The rearrangement joins TRBV24-1 to TRBJ1-5; the D gene is possibly TRBD1 (5 bases). The germline V gene has CDR1 KGHDR and CDR2 SFDVKD. The germline V and J ends were trimmed by 3 bases and 7 bases, with 15 bases remaining between them. CDR3 length: 15 residues. As DNA, the CDR3 is TGTGCCACCAGTGATAGCCGCAGGGTGGCCCAGCCCCAGCATTTT. This encodes CATSDSRRVAQPQHF.